This is a list of T cell receptor beta chains from one sample in a study of cytomegalovirus exposure and HLA in healthy donors. Method: immunoSEQ multiplex PCR; TCRdb's copy keeps in-frame clones and lacks some. The sample lists 62,000 or so clones; around 87% were seen once. What was sequenced was PBMCs. These receptors were obtained from a man aged 18-30 years in good health and CMV-seronegative. Each CDR3 is given with its conserved first and last residue. A D gene is named only where the DNA matches it firmly. Only some rows state a clone size, as once, few, many or a class for expanded clones.

v_gene	abundance	d_gene	j_gene	CDR3aa	CDR3nt
TRBV29-1	NA	TRBD1	TRBJ2-5	CSVPTGEETQYF	TGCAGCGTCCCGACAGGGGAGGAGACCCAGTACTTC
TRBV9	NA	NA	TRBJ2-7	CASSVVAGVNNEQYF	TGTGCCAGCAGCGTAGTAGCAGGGGTAAACAACGAGCAGTACTTC
TRBV19	NA	TRBD1	TRBJ2-1	CASGDRGNEQFF	TGTGCCAGTGGGGACAGGGGAAATGAGCAGTTCTTC
TRBV2	few	NA	TRBJ1-2	CASRRGGEYGYTF	TGTGCCAGCAGGAGGGGAGGAGAATATGGCTACACCTTC
TRBV2	NA	TRBD2	TRBJ2-2	CASRRLAGLSGGELFF	TGTGCCAGCAGACGACTAGCGGGGCTCTCCGGCGGGGAGCTGTTTTTT
TRBV30	few	NA	TRBJ2-5	CAWSVPPLRETQYF	TGTGCCTGGAGTGTACCGCCTCTCCGGGAGACCCAGTACTTC
TRBV7-6	NA	TRBD1	TRBJ2-7	CASSWTGGDYEQYF	TGTGCCAGCAGCTGGACAGGGGGCGACTACGAGCAGTACTTC
TRBV5-1	once	NA	TRBJ1-1	CASSLEGGVGPVF	TGCGCCAGCAGCTTGGAAGGGGGGGTGGGACCCGTCTTT
TRBV30	NA	TRBD1	TRBJ2-5	CAWSVHTGAGETQYF	TGTGCCTGGAGTGTCCATACAGGGGCGGGAGAGACCCAGTACTTC
TRBV11-3	NA	NA	TRBJ1-1	CASRINAGVLTEAFF	TGTGCCAGCAGAATAAACGCCGGGGTATTGACTGAAGCTTTCTTT
TRBV18	NA	TRBD2	TRBJ2-1	CASSPQGGDEQFF	TGTGCCAGCTCACCACAGGGAGGGGATGAGCAGTTCTTC
TRBV6-5	NA	NA	TRBJ1-5	CASRQGASHQPQHF	TGTGCCAGCAGACAAGGGGCCTCCCATCAGCCCCAGCATTTT
TRBV7-6	NA	NA	TRBJ1-4	CASSLAAGDLFF	TGTGCCAGCAGCTTAGCGGCAGGGGATCTGTTTTTT
TRBV5-1	NA	TRBD1	TRBJ2-7	CASSLGQGMDEQYF	TGCGCCAGCAGCTTAGGACAGGGAATGGACGAGCAGTACTTC
TRBV28	NA	NA	TRBJ2-3	CASSLQGGTDTQYF	TGTGCCAGCAGTTTGCAGGGTGGTACAGATACGCAGTATTTT
TRBV27	NA	TRBD1	TRBJ2-7	CASSAGTGGSYEQYF	TGTGCCAGCAGTGCAGGGACAGGGGGTTCCTACGAGCAGTACTTC
TRBV23-1	NA	NA	TRBJ1-1	CASSYRVCTEAFF	TGCGCCAGCAGTTACAGGGTCTGCACTGAAGCTTTCTTT
TRBV2	NA	TRBD2	TRBJ2-5	CASGTSGGFQETQYF	TGTGCCAGCGGGACAAGCGGGGGGTTCCAAGAGACCCAGTACTTC
TRBV6-1	NA	TRBD1	TRBJ1-2	CASSEQRWGTGEGYTF	TGTGCCAGCAGTGAACAGCGTTGGGGGACAGGGGAAGGCTACACCTTC
TRBV6-5	NA	NA	TRBJ1-4	CASTTGTAEKLFF	TGTGCCAGCACGACTGGCACCGCTGAAAAACTGTTTTTT
TRBV28	NA	NA	TRBJ1-1	CASSFLALNTEAFF	TGTGCCAGCAGTTTTTTGGCCCTGAACACTGAAGCTTTCTTT
TRBV28	NA	NA	TRBJ2-7	CASSLSGDGSPEQYF	TGTGCCAGCAGTTTGAGCGGAGACGGGTCTCCCGAGCAGTACTTC
TRBV5-6	NA	NA	TRBJ2-3	CASSPPLTDTQYF	TGTGCCAGCAGCCCCCCCTTGACAGATACGCAGTATTTT